This record concerns one T cell receptor (beta chain) sequence. Exposed enrollees encountered a COVID-19 case at some point within 2 weeks before study entry. The data derive from a study of blood T cell repertoires in COVID-19. Study in general: Samples came from the United States, Italy and Spain, spanning acute and convalescent COVID-19. Sources were T cells, B-cell-depleted T cells, or PBMCs; the material itself was cDNA or gDNA.

TCRdb's table, derived via immunoSEQ multiplex PCR, lists solely in-frame clones and lacks some. The sample lists 200,000 to 250,000 clones, 88% occurring once. The CDR3 has 15 residues. Unmatched junction bases numbered 8, after V lost 5 bases and J lost 4 bases. The germline gives CDR1 MDHEN, CDR2 SYDVKM. The sequence was collected from a woman in her 30s who had been exposed to COVID-19. The rearrangement links TRBV28 to TRBJ1-2; 9 bases are a match to TRBD1. Input material: PBMCs or T cells enriched from blood (not recorded which). DNA of the CDR3: TGTGCCAGCAGTCCCCCGGGACAGGGTGGCTATGGCTACACCTTC. This encodes CASSPPGQGGYGYTF.